The clone carrying this T cell receptor (beta chain) was seen ten or more times. Its antigen is unknown. Molecular barcoding with unique molecular identifiers was used for the TCRbeta library. TCRdb fed the PCR reads into MiXCR, producing one record per CDR3 protein. The data contain 480,000 or so distinct CDR3 sequences, 8% to 11% of them singletons. Deletions cut 0 bases from V and 1 base from J, with 15 bases between. The germline V gene encodes CDR1 SEHNR and CDR2 FQNEAQ (reference sequence). The CDR3 is made up of 17 amino acids. The sample belongs to a study of T-cell reconstitution after alpha-beta-depleted transplantation in children. General study points: The main origin of T-cell counts and diversity one year after transplant was newly produced T cells. In patients about two months after transplant, alpha-beta T cells reportedly arose from several hundred expanded graft clones.

This TCR was sampled from a child under 10 years old with inherited bone marrow failure, due to receive a stem cell transplant. The sequenced sample was PBMCs, obtained before TCRalphabeta/CD19-depleted stem cell transplant. This sequence joins TRBV7-9 and TRBJ1-1; D remains ambiguous. The CDR3 nucleotides read TGTGCCAGCAGCTTAGCAACTCGGGCCAGGAGGAACACTGAAGCTTTCTTT. It encodes CASSLATRARRNTEAFF.